This T cell receptor beta chain comes out of a study of resident and recirculating memory T cells in vitiligo. The protocol was immunoSEQ multiplex PCR, while the TCRdb copy is restricted to in-frame clones and leaves out a portion. The profile shows tens of thousands of clones, approximately 91% of them singletons. The sequence was collected from a male donor with vitiligo. Input material: blood.

CDR3 loop: CASSFPRQGGTGELFF. CDR3 DNA: TGTGCCAGCAGCTTCCCAAGACAGGGTGGCACCGGGGAGCTGTTTTTT. V and J are TRBV9 and TRBJ2-2, with 7 nucleotides matching TRBD1. Germline V CDR1 and CDR2: SGDLS, YYNGEE. This CDR3 spans 16 amino acids. The junction had 10 bases not matched to a gene; V was cut back by 4 bases and J by 4 bases.